A selection of T cell receptor beta chains follows, all from one sample in a study of shared clonotypes between healthy human individuals. Profiling relied on immunoSEQ multiplex PCR, and the TCRdb table lists in-frame clones only, not all of them. The sample holds approximately 1.9 million clones; roughly 93% are singletons and the top ten take around 1.7%. Sequencing used naive CD8+ T cells from PBMCs. Receptor source: a man aged 18 to 29 in good health. Some clones in this sample may be carry-over from other donors' samples. CDR3s include the opening cysteine and the closing phenylalanine or tryptophan. A D gene is named only where the DNA matches it firmly. Expanded clones get a size class; other rows say once, few or many, or leave the size out.

TRBJ1-4 | TRBV19 | NA | NA | CASSLMGSSNEKLFF | TGTGCCAGTAGCCTTATGGGCTCGTCTAATGAAAAACTGTTTTTT
TRBJ1-5 | TRBV28 | NA | NA | CASSWEPQPQHF | TGTGCCAGCAGTTGGGAACCTCAGCCCCAGCATTTT
TRBJ2-5 | TRBV14 | NA | NA | CASSPGRDRQTQYF | TGTGCCAGCAGCCCGGGCCGGGACCGTCAGACCCAGTACTTC
TRBJ1-2 | TRBV13 | NA | NA | CASSAREGEGGYTF | TGTGCCAGCAGCGCCCGGGAGGGAGAGGGGGGCTACACCTTC
TRBJ2-7 | TRBV7-9 | NA | NA | CASSLVYPGHYEQYF | TGTGCCAGCAGCTTAGTGTATCCAGGCCACTACGAGCAGTACTTC
TRBJ2-7 | TRBV27 | TRBD1 | once | CASSLSLTGTGGFYEQYF | TGTGCCAGCAGTTTATCCCTAACCGGGACAGGGGGTTTTTACGAGCAGTACTTC
TRBJ1-1 | TRBV30 | NA | few | CAWSVRGPAPEAFF | TGTGCCTGGAGTGTCCGAGGACCCGCCCCTGAAGCTTTCTTT
TRBJ2-7 | TRBV6-5 | NA | NA | CASSYVTGPYEQYF | TGTGCCAGCAGTTACGTCACAGGTCCCTACGAGCAGTACTTC
TRBJ2-7 | TRBV7-2 | NA | NA | CASSSSGEQYF | TGTGCCAGCAGCTCGTCGGGTGAGCAGTACTTC
TRBJ2-1 | TRBV7-9 | NA | NA | CASSQRAPGNEQFF | TGTGCCAGCAGCCAGAGGGCGCCGGGGAATGAGCAGTTCTTC
TRBJ2-7 | TRBV6-1 | NA | NA | CASSVSAGRPYEQYF | TGTGCCAGCAGTGTGTCGGCGGGCCGCCCCTACGAGCAGTACTTC
TRBJ1-2 | TRBV5-1 | NA | few | CASSLADGYTF | TGCGCCAGCAGCTTGGCGGATGGCTACACCTTC
TRBJ2-7 | TRBV5-6 | NA | NA | CASSLNTGPLLLEQYF | TGTGCCAGCAGCCTAAACACAGGACCGTTGCTGCTGGAGCAGTACTTC
TRBJ2-3 | TRBV7-9 | TRBD2 | NA | CASGTLAGRTDTQYF | TGTGCCAGCGGAACCCTAGCGGGCCGCACAGATACGCAGTATTTT
TRBJ2-1 | TRBV13 | TRBD2 | NA | CASSLGGGGNNEQFF | TGTGCCAGCAGCTTAGGCGGCGGGGGGAACAATGAGCAGTTCTTC
TRBJ2-7 | TRBV6-5 | TRBD2 | NA | CASTSLAGGYEQYF | TGTGCCAGCACCTCCTTAGCGGGAGGGTACGAGCAGTACTTC
TRBJ1-5 | TRBV19 | NA | NA | CASSIAGEGNQPQHF | TGTGCCAGTAGTATAGCGGGCGAGGGCAATCAGCCCCAGCATTTT
TRBJ2-7 | TRBV7-9 | NA | NA | CASSLIASNYEQYF | TGTGCCAGCAGCTTAATAGCCAGTAACTACGAGCAGTACTTC
TRBJ2-3 | TRBV5-5 | NA | NA | CASSLATGAADTQYF | TGTGCCAGCAGCTTGGCCACGGGAGCTGCAGATACGCAGTATTTT
TRBJ2-1 | TRBV19 | NA | NA | CASSSPWRVPSVVGSYNEQFF | TGTGCCAGTAGTTCACCGTGGCGCGTCCCGTCTGTGGTGGGTTCCTACAATGAGCAGTTCTTC
TRBJ1-2 | TRBV19 | NA | NA | CASSMWTVDYGYTF | TGTGCCAGTAGTATGTGGACAGTTGACTATGGCTACACCTTC
TRBJ2-2 | TRBV7-9 | NA | NA | CASSPGPGNTGELFF | TGTGCCAGCAGCCCGGGGCCAGGCAACACCGGGGAGCTGTTTTTT
TRBJ1-1 | TRBV4-1 | NA | NA | CASSQGTTTEAFF | TGCGCCAGCAGCCAAGGGACGACCACTGAAGCTTTCTTT
TRBJ2-1 | TRBV7-3 | TRBD2 | NA | CASSFVGGGNEQFF | TGTGCCAGCAGTTTCGTAGGCGGGGGCAATGAGCAGTTCTTC
TRBJ1-2 | TRBV27 | TRBD1 | NA | CASSGRTGEDYGYTF | TGTGCCAGCAGTGGGCGGACAGGGGAAGACTATGGCTACACCTTC
TRBJ1-2 | TRBV19 | NA | NA | CASLGHGYGYTF | TGTGCCAGTCTCGGACACGGCTATGGCTACACCTTC
TRBJ2-7 | TRBV2 | NA | NA | CASKSGRLVSYEQYF | TGTGCCAGCAAATCCGGGAGATTAGTATCCTACGAGCAGTACTTC
TRBJ1-5 | TRBV27 | NA | NA | CASRGGGQPQHF | TGTGCCAGCAGGGGGGGCGGGCAGCCCCAGCATTTT
TRBJ2-7 | TRBV27 | TRBD2 | once | CASSPGTSGGSSYEQYF | TGTGCCAGCAGTCCCGGGACTAGCGGAGGGAGCTCCTACGAGCAGTACTTC
TRBJ2-3 | TRBV27 | NA | NA | CASSSSGPSGTQYF | TGTGCCAGCAGCTCATCGGGACCCTCCGGTACGCAGTATTTT
TRBJ1-1 | TRBV29-1 | NA | NA | CSARTMNTEAFF | TGCAGCGCTCGGACGATGAACACTGAAGCTTTCTTT
TRBJ2-3 | TRBV5-5 | TRBD2 | once | CASSPKLAGVGDTQYF | TGTGCCAGCAGCCCGAAACTAGCGGGAGTTGGAGATACGCAGTATTTT
TRBJ2-1 | TRBV28 | NA | NA | CASQLLEYNEQFF | TGTGCCAGCCAACTCCTTGAGTACAATGAGCAGTTCTTC
TRBJ2-7 | TRBV18 | TRBD2 | NA | CASSPDGSSGYEQYF | TGTGCCAGCTCACCCGACGGGTCTAGCGGGTACGAGCAGTACTTC
TRBJ1-2 | TRBV29-1 | NA | NA | CSAAGSYGYTF | TGCAGCGCCGCGGGCAGCTATGGCTACACCTTC
TRBJ2-6 | TRBV9 | NA | NA | CASSAGGKVSSGANVLTF | TGTGCCAGCAGCGCTGGCGGGAAGGTTAGCTCTGGGGCCAACGTCCTGACTTTC
TRBJ1-1 | TRBV5-8 | NA | NA | CASSLVGSMNTEAFF | TGTGCCAGCAGCTTGGTTGGCAGCATGAACACTGAAGCTTTCTTT
TRBJ2-2 | TRBV19 | NA | NA | CASRGEGGELFF | TGTGCCAGTAGGGGGGAAGGCGGGGAGCTGTTTTTT
TRBJ2-2 | TRBV7-9 | NA | NA | CASSLALRMWNTGELFF | TGTGCCAGCAGCTTAGCGCTAAGGATGTGGAACACCGGGGAGCTGTTTTTT
TRBJ2-5 | TRBV10-3 | TRBD2 | NA | CAIRGLAGGETQYF | TGTGCCATCAGGGGACTAGCGGGTGGAGAGACCCAGTACTTC
TRBJ1-2 | TRBV30 | NA | NA | CARTGPFSGYTF | TGTGCCCGGACGGGACCGTTTAGCGGCTACACCTTC
TRBJ2-5 | TRBV6-1 | TRBD1 | once | CASSEKVQGMETQYF | TGTGCCAGCAGTGAAAAGGTACAGGGGATGGAGACCCAGTACTTC
TRBJ1-1 | TRBV28 | NA | NA | CASSFIGSLTVNTEAFF | TGTGCCAGCAGTTTTATAGGGTCTTTGACGGTGAACACTGAAGCTTTCTTT